This T cell receptor beta chain was captured in a study of CD4 T cells in relation to SARS-CoV-2 and coronaviruses. To note about this clone: As yet, its antigen is unknown.

The V gene's germline CDR1 is SGHTS and CDR2 YDEGEE. V was clipped by 1 base and J by 5 bases, with 13 bases between them. The CDR3 has 16 amino acids. Libraries were prepared by immunoSEQ multiplex PCR; TCRdb keeps only in-frame clonotypes and omits some of them. The sample lists 26,000 or so clones; 75% to 80% were seen once. The unexposed donors gave CD4+ T cells in about 2011-2018, prior to COVID-19. Isolation of CD4+ T cells took place after around 11 days in culture. Sequencing input: CD4+ T cells from PBMCs, cultured in vitro. This clonotype originated in a human donor in good health. The rearrangement links TRBV5-8 to TRBJ1-6, with a possible D match to TRBD1 (6 bases). Here the CDR3 DNA reads TGTGCCAGCAGCTTGTGGGGGGCAGGAGATAATTCACCCCTCCACTTT. Amino acid sequence: CASSLWGAGDNSPLHF.